A single sample gave rise to the 20 T cell receptor beta chains below, sequenced in a study of beta chain features in type 1 diabetes. As every portion of the isolated RNA was reverse transcribed, the sequencing read expressed TCRB transcripts. Some clones are missing from TCRdb's copy, which holds only in-frame ones; the method was immunoSEQ multiplex PCR. The table has about 900,000 clones, roughly a sixth seen once; the top ten hold 0.023%. Sequencing input: naive CD4+ T cells from blood. The receptors stem from a woman between 18 and 29 years old in good health.

This chain joins TRBV6-6 and TRBJ1-2; D remains ambiguous. Between the trimmed V and J ends, which lost 7 bases and 1 base, there was a span of 7 bases. This CDR3 spans 12 amino acids. In germline, CDR1 is MNHNY, CDR2 SVGAGI (reference sequence). The chain's CDR3 is CASNRVNYGYTF. DNA for the CDR3: TGTGCCAGCAACCGGGTTAACTATGGCTACACCTTC.

With respect to this clone: The same CDR3 also results from other DNA sequences found in this sample. The CDR3 nucleotides read TGTGCCAGCTCACCAACTACATACGAGCAGTACTTC. This gives the protein CASSPTTYEQYF. The chain recombines TRBV18 with TRBJ2-7; D is ambiguous. Per germline, CDR1 KGHSH and CDR2 LQKENI. The V gene lost 2 bases and the J gene lost 4 bases, with 6 bases spanning the gap. This CDR3 has 12 amino acids.

This clone came up a few times. V usage is TRBV25-1 and J usage is TRBJ2-2, with a possible D match to TRBD1 (6 bases). The CDR3 extends over 16 amino acids. The V gene's germline CDR1 is MGHDK and CDR2 SYGVNS. V lost 5 bases, J lost 0 bases, and 13 bases lay in between. CDR3 nucleotides: TGTGCCAGCAGTTCCCGGACAGTCTCGAACACCGGGGAGCTGTTTTTT. It codes for CASSSRTVSNTGELFF.

This clone was picked up one time. A junction boundary mismatches the germline segment, possibly from a read error. The chain carries TRBV28 and TRBJ2-1, with 9 positions matching TRBD1. Germline CDR1 MDHEN, CDR2 SYDVKM. The length of the CDR3 is 13 residues. The CDR3 here is CASSLSPGTGILF. In DNA, the CDR3 is TGTGCCAGCAGTTTATCCCCCGGGACAGGGATCCTCTTC. Complete variable domain (other parts from reference TRBV28 and TRBJ2-1): DVKVTQSSRYLVKRTGEKVFLECVQDMDHENMFWYRQDPGLGLRLIYFSYDVKMKEKGDIPEGYSVSREKKERFSLILESASTNQTSMYLCASSLSPGTGILFGPGTRLTVL.

The table lists this clone with a few counts. This rearrangement joins TRBV7-2 to TRBJ2-7; D gene ambiguous. V was pared by 1 base and J by 4 bases, with 8 bases between. Germline values: CDR1 SGHTA, CDR2 FQGNSA. The CDR3 sequence is 13 residues long. CDR3 coding DNA: TGTGCCAGCAGCTTAGTTAACGGGTACGAGCAGTACTTC. This encodes CASSLVNGYEQYF.

This clone appeared a few times. The chain is built from TRBV2 and TRBJ2-3; D is uncertain. The CDR3 length is 15 residues. Trimming took 0 bases from V and 5 from J, leaving 12 bases between them. Per the germline V gene, CDR1 is SNHLY and CDR2 is FYNNEI. CDR3 nucleotide sequence: TGTGCCAGCAGTGAAGCAAAGGCGGTCGGAGATACGCAGTATTTT. Translated: CASSEAKAVGDTQYF. Looking up the rest from reference TRBV2 and TRBJ2-3 gives the full variable domain: EPEVTQTPSHQVTQMGQEVILRCVPISNHLYFYWYRQILGQKVEFLVSFYNNEISEKSEIFDDQFSVERPDGSNFTLKIRSTKLEDSAMYFCASSEAKAVGDTQYFGPGTRLTVL.

This clone was seen only a few times. The rearrangement joins TRBV7-2 to TRBJ2-1; no clear D gene. The ends were cut back, 6 bases at V and 0 bases at J, with 15 bases in the middle. The length of the CDR3 is 16 residues. CDR1 SGHTA and CDR2 FQGNSA come from the germline V gene. The CDR3 DNA reads as TGTGCCAGCAGTTCGACCGGGTCGAGCTCCTACAATGAGCAGTTCTTC. Amino acid sequence: CASSSTGSSSYNEQFF.

The J gene is TRBJ2-7, the V gene TRBV19, with 9 bases that match TRBD2. V lost 6 bases and J lost 6; bases outside the gene matches: 18. The germline V gene has CDR1 LNHDA and CDR2 SQIVND (reference sequence). This CDR3 region has 17 residues. The CDR3 coding sequence is TGTGCCAGTAGCGCTAACAGGGATAGCGGGAGAAGGGGCGAGCAGTACTTC. Translating it yields CASSANRDSGRRGEQYF.

V gene TRBV19 combines with J gene TRBJ2-1, with 9 bases that match TRBD2. Germline V lookup: CDR1 LNHDA, CDR2 SQIVND (reference sequence). J lost 5 bases, V lost 7 bases, and 6 bases had no gene match. This CDR3 has 14 amino acids. The CDR3: CASNLAGLHNEQFF. For the CDR3, the DNA is TGTGCCAGTAACCTAGCGGGACTGCACAATGAGCAGTTCTTC.

This sequence joins TRBV6-5 and TRBJ2-1; no clear D gene. CDR1 and CDR2 (germline): MNHEY, SVGAGI. This CDR3 comprises 13 residues. Trimming stripped 6 bases from V and 3 bases from J, with 9 bases between. CDR3 sequence reads: CASRVAHYNEQFF. For the CDR3, the DNA is TGTGCCAGCAGAGTTGCGCACTACAATGAGCAGTTCTTC.

This clone turned up a few times. The V gene is TRBV15, the J gene TRBJ2-1, with a tentative D call TRBD2 (5 bases). Per the germline V gene, CDR1 is LNHNV and CDR2 is YYDKDF (reference sequence). The CDR3 length is 15 residues. Trimming took 4 bases from V and 9 from J, leaving 19 bases between them. CDR3 in DNA: TGTGCCACCAGCACAACTAGGACTTATTTGGGTGAGCAGTTCTTC. This translates into CATSTTRTYLGEQFF.

This clone was observed a single time. The genes are TRBV4-1 and TRBJ2-7, with a weak D call TRBD2 (5 bases). This CDR3 is 17 amino acids long. Germline V gene sequence: CDR1 MGHRA, CDR2 YSYEKL. V was trimmed by 1 base and J by 2 bases, leaving 18 bases between them. The CDR3 loop is CASSQGFSGRSPYEQYF. The CDR3 DNA follows: TGCGCCAGCAGCCAAGGCTTCAGCGGACGATCTCCCTACGAGCAGTACTTC.

This clone was counted a few times. The J gene is TRBJ2-2, the V gene TRBV18, with TRBD1 matching over 7 bases. V was pared by 5 bases and J by 5 bases, with 8 bases of the junction left unmatched. The CDR3 contains 15 residues. Germline V gene data show CDR1 as KGHSH and CDR2 as LQKENI. CDR3 residues: CASSASNRGTGELFF. The CDR3 DNA follows: TGTGCCAGCTCAGCCTCCAACAGGGGAACCGGGGAGCTGTTTTTT. The whole variable domain, filled in from reference TRBV18 and TRBJ2-2, reads NAGVMQNPRHLVRRRGQEARLRCSPMKGHSHVYWYRQLPEEGLKFMVYLQKENIIDESGMPKERFSAEFPKEGPSILRIQQVVRGDSAAYFCASSASNRGTGELFFGEGSRLTVL.

This clone was counted only a few times. The V and J genes are TRBV5-4 and TRBJ2-3; 9 nucleotides agree with TRBD1. J lost 6 bases, V lost 6 bases, and 14 bases had no gene match. The CDR3 contains 16 residues. Germline assignment: CDR1 SGHNT and CDR2 YYREEE (reference sequence). The CDR3 reads CASTAAGQGPTDTQYF. DNA of the CDR3: TGTGCCAGCACCGCAGCGGGACAGGGTCCTACTGATACGCAGTATTTT. Using reference TRBV5-4 and TRBJ2-3 for the parts outside the CDR3, the full variable domain is ETGVTQSPTHLIKTRGQQVTLRCSSQSGHNTVSWYQQALGQGPQFIFQYYREEENGRGNFPPRFSGLQFPNYSSELNVNALELDDSALYLCASTAAGQGPTDTQYFGPGTRLTVL.

This clone has more than one count but fewer than ten. V gene TRBV7-8 combines with J gene TRBJ2-2; D may be TRBD2 (6 bases). The CDR3 is made up of 16 amino acids. The germline V and J ends were trimmed by 4 bases and 2 bases, with 14 bases remaining between them. Germline V lookup: CDR1 SGHVS, CDR2 FQNEAQ. This CDR3 is CASSSRGGINTGELFF. The DNA of the CDR3 is TGTGCCAGCAGCTCCAGAGGAGGGATCAACACCGGGGAGCTGTTTTTT.

A few counts support this clone. Other DNA sequences within the sample encode an identical CDR3. The chain joins TRBV29-1 to TRBJ2-1, with unresolved D. V was pared by 2 bases and J by 1 base, with 6 bases between. The CDR3 runs 13 residues. CDR1 is SQVTM, CDR2 ANQGSEA, per germline. The CDR3 reads CSVERGSYNEQFF. Here the CDR3 DNA reads TGCAGCGTTGAACGCGGATCCTACAATGAGCAGTTCTTC.

V usage is TRBV28 and J usage is TRBJ2-7; D ambiguous. Germline loops: CDR1 MDHEN, CDR2 SYDVKM. The CDR3 length is 15 residues. Trimming removed 5 bases from V and 3 bases from J, with 17 bases in between. DNA of the CDR3: TGTGCCAGCAGTCCACGGGCGGTGATCCACTACGAGCAGTACTTC. It specifies CASSPRAVIHYEQYF.

The chain is built from TRBV7-9 and TRBJ2-5; D ambiguous. CDR3 length: 13 amino acids. Germline V lookup: CDR1 SEHNR, CDR2 FQNEAQ (reference sequence). V lost 10 bases, J lost 2 bases, and 14 bases lay in between. As DNA, the CDR3 is TGTGCCAACAATCAGCTACCTCAAGAGACCCAGTACTTC. Translation: CANNQLPQETQYF.

The chain couples TRBV15 to TRBJ2-5, with D unresolved. Per the germline V gene, CDR1 is LNHNV and CDR2 is YYDKDF (reference sequence). V lost 1 base and J 4 bases, leaving 16 bases between the germline ends. The CDR3 is 16 residues long. The CDR3 nucleotides read TGTGCCACCAGCAGAGCGGGTGGCACCTACCTAGAGACCCAGTACTTC. Translation: CATSRAGGTYLETQYF.

J is TRBJ2-1 and V is TRBV28; 9 bases map to TRBD2. Trimming at V came to 0 bases and at J to 5 bases, leaving 17 bases not matched to a gene. The CDR3 runs 20 residues. Per the germline V gene, CDR1 is MDHEN and CDR2 is SYDVKM. The CDR3 protein is CASSLWWTKAGGPTDNEQFF. CDR3 DNA: TGTGCCAGCAGTTTATGGTGGACTAAGGCGGGAGGGCCTACCGACAATGAGCAGTTCTTC.